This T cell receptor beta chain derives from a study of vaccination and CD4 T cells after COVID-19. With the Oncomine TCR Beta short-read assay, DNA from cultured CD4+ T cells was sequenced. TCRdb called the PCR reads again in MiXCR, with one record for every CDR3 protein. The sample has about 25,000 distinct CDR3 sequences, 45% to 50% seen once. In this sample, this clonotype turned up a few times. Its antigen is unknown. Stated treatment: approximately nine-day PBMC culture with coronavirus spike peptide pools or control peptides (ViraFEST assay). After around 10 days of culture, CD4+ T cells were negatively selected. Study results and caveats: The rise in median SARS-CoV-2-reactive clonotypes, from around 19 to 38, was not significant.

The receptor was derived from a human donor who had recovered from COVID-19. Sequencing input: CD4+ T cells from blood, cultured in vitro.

The CDR3 reads CASSGQEERYEQYF. The CDR3 bases are TGTGCCAGCAGCGGTCAGGAGGAACGCTACGAGCAGTACTTC. The chain employs TRBV11-3 and TRBJ2-7; tentative D call: TRBD2 (5 bases). This CDR3 is built from 14 residues. Germline V lookup: CDR1 SGHNT, CDR2 YENEEA. V was trimmed by 5 bases and J by 3 bases, leaving 14 bases between them.